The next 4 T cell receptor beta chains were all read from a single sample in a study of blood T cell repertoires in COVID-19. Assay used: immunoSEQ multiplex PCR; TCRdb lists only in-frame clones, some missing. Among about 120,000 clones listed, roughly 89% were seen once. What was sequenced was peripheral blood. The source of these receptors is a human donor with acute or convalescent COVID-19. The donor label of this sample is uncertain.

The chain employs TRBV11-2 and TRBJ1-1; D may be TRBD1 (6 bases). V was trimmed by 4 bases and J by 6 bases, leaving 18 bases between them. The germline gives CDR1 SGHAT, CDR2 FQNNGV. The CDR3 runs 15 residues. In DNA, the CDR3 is TGTGCCAGCAGCTCCAACTGGGGGCCTTGGGCTGAAGCTTTCTTT. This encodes CASSSNWGPWAEAFF.

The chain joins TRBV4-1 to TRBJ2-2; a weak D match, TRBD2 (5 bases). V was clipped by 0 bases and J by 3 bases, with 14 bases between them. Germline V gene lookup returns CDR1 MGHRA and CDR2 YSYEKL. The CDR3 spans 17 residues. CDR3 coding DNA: TGCGCCAGCAGCCAAGACAGTCTAGCCCGTTACACCGGGGAGCTGTTTTTT. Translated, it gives CASSQDSLARYTGELFF.

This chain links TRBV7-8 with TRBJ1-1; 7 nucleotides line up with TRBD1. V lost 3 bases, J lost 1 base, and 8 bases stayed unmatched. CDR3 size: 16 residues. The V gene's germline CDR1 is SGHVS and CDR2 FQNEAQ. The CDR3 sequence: CASSFSGQARNTEAFF. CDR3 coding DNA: TGTGCCAGCAGCTTTTCCGGACAGGCTCGGAACACTGAAGCTTTCTTT.

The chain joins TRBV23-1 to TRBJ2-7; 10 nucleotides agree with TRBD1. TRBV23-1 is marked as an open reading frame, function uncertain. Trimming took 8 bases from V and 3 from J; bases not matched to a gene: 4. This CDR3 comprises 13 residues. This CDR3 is CASSWTGGYEQYF. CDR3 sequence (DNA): TGCGCCAGCTCGTGGACAGGGGGCTACGAGCAGTACTTC.